This TCR beta chain is from a study of tumor-infiltrating lymphocytes in primary liver carcinoma (dated by TCRdb to the late 2010s). Broadly, across the study: Between late 2015 and early 2016, five patients in China with histopathologically diagnosed primary liver carcinoma had surgical resection. High reproducibility was observed for the technical replicate repertoires, with mean shared-clone rates about 0.89 and correlation coefficients above 0.95. The tumors of the five patients were staged as T1-T3 N0M0, with maximum diameters ranging from roughly 4 to 11 cm. A total of 35 or so specimens from 5 patients underwent TCRbeta repertoire sequencing, comprising around 25 tumor regions, 5 adjacent noncancerous liver tissues and 5 peripheral blood samples. Samples yielded roughly 3.65 to 7.13 million productive TCRbeta reads; read depth did not differ significantly between tissue types. Hepatocellular carcinoma (four) or combined HCC and intrahepatic cholangiocarcinoma (one) was present in the five patients, who were three men and two women aged 30 to 69 years. The study combined TCRbeta repertoire sequencing, expression microarrays and whole-exome sequencing across five regions of each liver tumor, with adjacent normal tissue and blood.

TCRbeta-specific cDNA was reverse-transcribed from about 500 ng total RNA using a constant-region primer and ProtoScript II reverse transcriptase. TCRbeta libraries were built with three nested multiplex PCR rounds, a slightly modified ARM-PCR procedure. The first two PCR rounds used multiplex TRBV1-TRBV30 forward primers with a Cbeta reverse primer, each for about 11 cycles. A final 25-cycle PCR with Deep VentR polymerase added sample barcodes and Illumina adapters. Amplicons of 200-500 bp were gel-purified with a QIAquick gel extraction kit before sequencing. The TCRbeta amplicons were sequenced with 250-bp paired-end reads on an Illumina HiSeq 2500. In the paper's pipeline: Quality trimming of reads was performed with Trimmomatic v0.33, and paired reads were merged with FLASH v1.2.11 so that full CDR3 sequences could be recovered. V, D and J germline segments were assigned to the rearranged TCRbeta sequences using MiGEC v1.2.1b. Clonotype statistics, along with Shannon-Wiener diversity indices, were calculated using VDJtools v1.0.0. Except for diversity analysis, only the 250 most abundant clonotypes of each sample were used in subsequent analyses to reduce sampling bias. TCRdb reanalyzed the raw reads on its own, using fastp at Q25 for trimming and MiXCR for clone calling, and kept in-frame beta chains. Entries that share a CDR3 protein sequence are merged under the most common genes and DNA. None of the V and J calls come from the authors' own analysis; TCRdb made them. The sample table shows 250,000 to 400,000 distinct CDR3 sequences, and 65% are seen once. The ten biggest clones cover 9% to 10% of the sample.

CDR3 length: 15 amino acids, cysteine to phenylalanine. Only CDR3 DNA remains: 45 bases, in frame from the first base. In the germline V gene (reference sequence), CDR1 corresponds to MNHNY and CDR2 to SVGAGI. Concerning this clonotype: Its antigen target is currently unknown. Its ends do not fully match the called genes, so a read error is possible.

Blood RNA was extracted from unsorted whole blood with TRIzol reagent; germline DNA came from the DNeasy Blood & Tissue kit. Patients had chronic HBV infection and were treatment-naive at sampling. About 4 milliliters of peripheral blood were collected into K2EDTA tubes before surgery. Broader findings and caveats from the paper: A significantly larger repertoire fraction was made up by the top 250 clones in tumors than in blood (p = 0.039). With just 4 or 5 patients in the study, the authors point out that the findings should be validated in a larger study. Repertoire overlap was found to be higher between tumor regions (mean approximately 35%) than between tumor-adjacent (approximately 17%) or tumor-blood (around 15%) pairs, consistent with antigen-driven expansion. Only the TCR beta chain was sequenced, which likely underestimates true repertoire diversity because unpaired alpha chains were not captured. Bulk unsorted samples precluded comparing CD4+ and CD8+ T cell repertoires.

Sequences were obtained from peripheral blood. This clonotype was sampled from a man aged 35-49 years with primary liver carcinoma and hepatitis B virus infection. The rearrangement joined TRBV6-6 to TRBJ2-3; TRBD2 matches 12 bases in the middle. CDR3 reads: CASSYGLAGTDTQFF. The DNA sequence follows: TGTGCCAGCAGTTACGGACTAGCGGGAACAGATACGCAGTTTTTT.